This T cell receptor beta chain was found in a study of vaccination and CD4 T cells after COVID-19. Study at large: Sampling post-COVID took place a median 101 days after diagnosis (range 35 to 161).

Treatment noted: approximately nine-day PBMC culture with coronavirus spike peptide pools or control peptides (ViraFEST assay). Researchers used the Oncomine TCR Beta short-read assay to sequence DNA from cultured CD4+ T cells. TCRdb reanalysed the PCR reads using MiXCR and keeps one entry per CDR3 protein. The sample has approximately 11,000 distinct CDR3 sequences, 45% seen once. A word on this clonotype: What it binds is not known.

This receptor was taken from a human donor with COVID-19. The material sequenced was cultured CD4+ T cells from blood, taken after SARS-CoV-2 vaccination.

CDR3 residues: CASSLGAGKVPDTQYF. In DNA, the CDR3 is TGTGCCAGCAGCTTAGGTGCGGGGAAGGTTCCAGATACGCAGTATTTT. This chain joins TRBV7-2 and TRBJ2-3; a weak D match, TRBD2 (6 bases). V gave up 1 base and J gave up 4 bases, with 15 bases separating them. Per the germline V gene, CDR1 is SGHTA and CDR2 is FQGNSA. This CDR3 is built from 16 residues.